Included here is one T cell receptor (beta chain) sequence, with context. Sequencing used immunoSEQ multiplex PCR; TCRdb keeps in-frame clones, though not all of them. The sample includes 150,000 to 200,000 clones, around 85% seen only once; the top ten take under 8%. CDR3 length: 14 residues. V lost 2 bases, J lost 5 bases, and 5 bases stayed unmatched. Germline assignment: CDR1 ENHRY and CDR2 SYGVKD. The data belong to a study of blood T cell repertoires in COVID-19. Overall study context: PBMCs, B-cell-depleted T cells, or T cells provided the cDNA or gDNA that made up the material.

Sequencing used PBMCs or T cells enriched from blood (not recorded which). The chain couples TRBV10-3 to TRBJ2-7, with 8 positions matching TRBD2. The receptor's source is a middle-aged man who had recovered from COVID-19. This CDR3 reads CAISETSGSHEQYF. CDR3 bases: TGTGCCATCAGTGAGACAAGCGGGAGCCACGAGCAGTACTTC.